This T cell receptor (beta chain) was sequenced during a study of spatial heterogeneity in lung cancer. The germline V and J ends were trimmed by 8 bases and 0 bases, with 6 bases remaining between them. The CDR3 is made up of 12 amino acids. The germline gives CDR1 MNHEY, CDR2 SVGAGI. This clonotype was seen at least ten times. A single record per CDR3 protein comes from TCRdb applying MiXCR to the 5' RACE reads. Of about 92,000 distinct CDR3 sequences listed, approximately 12% are singletons. The time point: sample taken at primary tumor resection. Researchers sequenced whole RNA taken from tumor, nontumor lung or frozen PBMC without sorting.

The gene calls are TRBV6-5 and TRBJ2-3; D uncertain. The source was PBMCs, collected at surgery. This sequence was found in a male donor with early-stage non-small cell lung cancer. In DNA form, the CDR3 reads TGTGCCAGCCGAGGTAGCACAGATACGCAGTATTTT. This gives the protein CASRGSTDTQYF.